This T cell receptor (beta chain) was found in a study of molecular identifiers for immune sequencing clone quantification. This clonotype was seen at least ten times. TCRdb independently ran MiXCR on the PCR reads; one entry per CDR3 protein. The sample has 400,000 to 600,000 distinct CDR3 sequences, around a fifth seen once; the top ten hold around 0.84%. The CDR3 length is 10 residues. Deletions cut 8 bases from V and 11 bases from J, with 9 bases between. The sequenced material came from naive CD8+ T cells from blood, with Jurkat cell RNA spiked in. The subset: FACS-sorted CD8+CD4-CCR7+CD45RA+ naive T cells. The V and J genes are TRBV12-3 or TRBV12-4 and TRBJ1-4; D not resolved. The sequence came from a human donor in good health. Some libraries in this study had Jurkat cell RNA spiked in. CDR3 sequence reads: CASLGGKLFF. The CDR3 DNA reads TGTGCCAGCCTGGGCGGGAAACTGTTTTTT.